Below are 10 T cell receptor beta chains sequenced from a single sample in a study of CD8+ T cells in alopecia areata (dated by TCRdb to between 2017 and 2018). The label giving this sample's time point can be read as: 24 weeks on oral tofacitinib. This specimen's treatment or condition label, interpreted: oral pan-JAK inhibitor, 5-10 mg twice daily. The library came from the immunoSEQ multiplex PCR assay. RNA was extracted from all samples and reverse transcribed into cDNA as template for TCR sequencing. The table comes from immuneACCESS by way of TCRdb, which keeps in-frame sequences with V and J called. Part of the clones is missing from these tables; in studies checked, under half for an unresolved V gene and the rest for unknown reasons. In all, the sample holds under 350,000 clones, and over 45% of those were seen once. The ten largest account for under 2% of the sample. The sequences come from CD4+ T cells sorted from blood, collected at week 24, from a patient treated with tofacitinib. Receptors were obtained from a human donor with alopecia areata.

The chain couples TRBV20-1 to TRBJ2-3; D is tentatively TRBD1 or TRBD2 (5 bases each). V lost 6 bases to trimming and J lost 7 bases, with 11 bases between them. The germline CDR1 and CDR2 sequences are DFQATT and SNEGSKA (reference sequence). The CDR3 totals 11 residues. The CDR3 reads CSAGTVNTQYF. CDR3 in DNA: TGCAGTGCCGGGACCGTCAATACGCAGTATTTT.

This clone was counted a few times. This chain links TRBV29-1 with TRBJ2-3; 7 nucleotides match TRBD2. Germline CDR1 is SQVTM and CDR2 is ANQGSEA. J gave up 2 bases and V 2 bases, and 4 bases lay outside the gene matches. This CDR3 is built from 14 residues. This CDR3 is CSVESRGDTDTQYF. The CDR3, as DNA: TGCAGCGTTGAATCCCGGGGGGACACAGATACGCAGTATTTT.

The V gene is TRBV15, the J gene TRBJ2-5; no firm D call. The CDR3 has 14 amino acids. Germline V gene lookup returns CDR1 LNHNV and CDR2 YYDKDF (reference sequence). The V end was cut by 1 base, the J end by 5 bases, with 11 bases between. The CDR3 here is CATSRADLGETQYF. The CDR3 DNA follows: TGTGCCACCAGCAGAGCCGACCTTGGGGAGACCCAGTACTTC.

The chain has TRBV6-5 and TRBJ2-1, with 9 bases lining up with TRBD2. Germline V CDR1 and CDR2: MNHEY, SVGAGI. The junction had 9 bases not matched to a gene; V was cut back by 6 bases and J by 6 bases. The CDR3 is made up of 15 amino acids. The CDR3 reads CASRQSGGPFNEQFF. CDR3 bases: TGTGCCAGCAGACAGAGCGGGGGGCCCTTCAATGAGCAGTTCTTC.

The J gene is TRBJ2-7, the V gene TRBV5-1; 7 nucleotides agree with TRBD1. CDR1 is SGHRS and CDR2 is YFSETQ in the germline V gene. Unmatched junction bases numbered 14, after V lost 5 bases and J lost 3 bases. This CDR3 contains 16 residues. This CDR3 reads CASRHTRGGASYEQYF. The CDR3 DNA reads as TGCGCCAGCAGACATACGAGAGGGGGCGCGAGCTACGAGCAGTACTTC.

This rearrangement joins TRBV4-1 to TRBJ1-1; D unresolved. Germline V gives CDR1 MGHRA, CDR2 YSYEKL. The CDR3 loop spans 14 amino acids. V lost 1 base to trimming and J lost 1 base, with 7 bases between them. CDR3 protein: CASSQVLTNTEAFF. As DNA, the CDR3 is TGCGCCAGCAGCCAAGTCTTGACGAACACTGAAGCTTTCTTT.

This sequence joins TRBV5-1 and TRBJ1-3, with 9 nucleotides matching TRBD1. Per germline, CDR1 SGHRS and CDR2 YFSETQ. Trimming cost V 2 bases and J 2 bases; bases outside gene matches: 2. This CDR3 is 15 amino acids long. CDR3 loop: CASSLWTGAGNTIYF. As DNA, the CDR3 is TGCGCCAGCAGCTTATGGACAGGGGCTGGAAACACCATATATTTT.

The gene calls are TRBV29-1 and TRBJ2-5, with 13 bases that match TRBD2. The length of the CDR3 is 16 residues. The germline V gene has CDR1 SQVTM and CDR2 ANQGSEA. Germline trimming cut 6 bases from V and 5 bases from J; bases unmatched to any gene: 12. The CDR3: CSVARRLAGGRETQYF. CDR3 bases: TGCAGCGTGGCGAGGCGACTAGCGGGGGGTAGGGAGACCCAGTACTTC.

The sample holds a few counts of this clone. An end of the junction differs from the germline gene, which may be a read error. The rearrangement links TRBV7-6 to TRBJ2-7; 10 nucleotides align to TRBD2. The CDR3 covers 14 residues. Germline V lookup: CDR1 SGHVS, CDR2 FNYEAQ. CDR3 protein: CASSLAGALAEQYF. As DNA, the CDR3 is TGTGCCAGCAGCCTAGCGGGGGCCCTAGCGGAACAGTACTTC.

This clone occurred a few times. The rearrangement joins TRBV11-2 to TRBJ2-3; 10 positions match TRBD2. V was clipped by 4 bases and J by 6 bases; unmatched bases: 7. The germline CDR1 and CDR2 sequences are SGHAT and FQNNGV. This CDR3 has 15 residues. The CDR3 here is CASSSQRGGADTQYF. DNA for the CDR3: TGTGCCAGCAGCTCCCAGCGGGGGGGTGCGGATACGCAGTATTTT.